This T cell receptor beta chain comes out of a study of cytomegalovirus exposure and HLA in healthy donors. Study context: Approximately 80 million unique TCRs from HLA-typed donors were held in an early data release. Among approximately 390 genotyped donors, around 77% fell in the Caucasian-associated ancestry cluster.

The PCR made use of 60 Vbeta and 13 Jbeta primers. TCRdb's table, derived via immunoSEQ multiplex PCR, lists solely in-frame clones and lacks some. The sample includes about 120,000 clones, around 69% of them seen just once. The CDR3 sequence is 13 residues long. From germline, CDR1 is MNHEY and CDR2 SMNVEV (reference sequence). V was trimmed by 5 bases and J by 0 bases, leaving 8 bases between them. The donors gave bone marrow, and they were healthy. This chain joins TRBV27 and TRBJ2-7, with D hard to call. The sequence derives from a woman aged 40 to 50 in good health and CMV-seropositive. Sequenced: PBMCs. The CDR3 loop reads CASSRLGSYEQYF. The CDR3 DNA is TGTGCCAGCAGTCGTCTAGGCTCCTACGAGCAGTACTTC.